The 24 T cell receptor beta chains below come from one sample, sequenced in a study of vaccination effects on CD4 cells after COVID-19. Only in-frame clones appear in the TCRdb table, and some are missing; sequencing was by immunoSEQ multiplex PCR. The sample consists of 20,000 to 25,000 clones, 75% to 85% of them appearing once. In the ViraFEST assay, antigen-specific CD4+ clonotypes were identified by expansion after peptide-pool stimulation. With approximately ten days of culture completed, CD4+ T cells were isolated. Two-dose BNT162b2 or mRNA-1273 vaccination was given to participants. Their specific antigens are unknown. The specimen was CD4+ T cells from PBMCs cultured with SARS-CoV-2 spike peptides, collected after COVID-19 vaccination. These receptors all stem from a human donor who received a COVID-19 vaccine. Some clones in this sample may be carry-over from other donors' samples.

The chain recombines TRBV2 with TRBJ2-7; TRBD1 aligns across 9 bases. The V segment lost 5 bases and the J segment 6 bases; nucleotides outside the gene matches: 11. From germline, CDR1 is SNHLY and CDR2 FYNNEI. This CDR3 comprises 15 residues. CDR3 in amino acids: CASSPAGTGLSEQYV. CDR3 bases: TGTGCCAGCAGTCCAGCCGGGACAGGGCTTAGCGAGCAGTACGTC.

This clone was detected once. The genes are TRBV6-5 and TRBJ1-4, with a tentative D call TRBD1 (5 bases). The V end lost 8 bases, the J end lost 0 bases, and 7 bases lay between the germline ends. The CDR3 contains 13 residues. Germline CDR1 and CDR2: MNHEY and SVGAGI. The CDR3 DNA reads as TGTGCCAGCGGGGGATCAACTAATGAAAAACTGTTTTTT. It is translated as CASGGSTNEKLFF.

This chain links TRBV18 with TRBJ2-3; 10 positions agree with TRBD1. This CDR3 is built from 16 residues. From germline, CDR1 is KGHSH and CDR2 LQKENI. Trimming took 6 bases from V and 8 from J; bases not matched to a gene: 14. As DNA, the CDR3 is TGTGCCAGCTCCCCCGGGACAGGGGCCACAAGGGGTACGCAGTATTTT. This encodes CASSPGTGATRGTQYF. Supplemented by reference TRBV18 and TRBJ2-3, the full variable domain reads NAGVMQNPRHLVRRRGQEARLRCSPMKGHSHVYWYRQLPEEGLKFMVYLQKENIIDESGMPKERFSAEFPKEGPSILRIQQVVRGDSAAYFCASSPGTGATRGTQYFGPGTRLTVL.

In its sample, this clone was seen a few times. The V gene is TRBV25-1, the J gene TRBJ1-2, with 7 nucleotides matching TRBD1. With V trimmed by 6 bases and J by 4 bases, 8 bases remained unmatched. This CDR3 spans 14 amino acids. Germline CDR1 MGHDK, CDR2 SYGVNS. DNA of the CDR3: TGTGCCAGCAGGAACGCGGGACAGATCTATGGCTACACCTTC. It codes for CASRNAGQIYGYTF.

This clone was counted only a few times. The rearrangement uses TRBV2 and TRBJ1-2; D is uncertain. The CDR3 length is 12 residues. Germline loops: CDR1 SNHLY, CDR2 FYNNEI. Trimming shortened V by 7 bases and J by 5 bases, and 11 bases separated the two germline ends. CDR3 region: CASNLVPYGYTF. The CDR3 DNA is TGTGCCAGCAACCTTGTCCCTTATGGCTACACCTTC.

The chain uses TRBV18 and TRBJ2-5; D possibly corresponds to TRBD1 (6 bases). This CDR3 has 13 residues. The germline gives CDR1 KGHSH, CDR2 LQKENI. V was shortened by 11 bases and J by 1 base, with 14 bases between the two germline ends. CDR3 coding DNA: TGTGCCGGTCAGACAGGAATCCAAGAGACCCAGTACTTC. It encodes CAGQTGIQETQYF.

V and J are TRBV4-3 and TRBJ1-5; D gene unclear. Germline CDR1 reads LGHNA; CDR2 reads YSLEER. Trimming left V 1 base short and J 6 bases short, with 10 bases between. The CDR3 is 14 residues long. CDR3 sequence: CASSQALRIQPQHF. CDR3 nucleotide sequence: TGCGCCAGCAGCCAAGCCCTCAGGATTCAGCCCCAGCATTTT.

This chain links TRBV18 with TRBJ1-1, with a possible D match to TRBD1 (5 bases). Germline V gene lookup returns CDR1 KGHSH and CDR2 LQKENI. Trimming shortened V by 2 bases and J by 0 bases, and 16 bases separated the two germline ends. The CDR3 runs to 17 residues. In DNA form, the CDR3 reads TGTGCCAGCTCACCATTTTCGGACCCAGGGTTGAACACTGAAGCTTTCTTT. It codes for CASSPFSDPGLNTEAFF.

This clone showed up just a few times. V gene TRBV5-5 combines with J gene TRBJ2-7; D might be TRBD2 (5 bases). This CDR3 contains 14 residues. Germline CDR1 SGHKS, CDR2 YYEKEE (reference sequence). Trimming took off 1 base at V and 5 bases at J, with 13 bases between the two ends. The CDR3 spells CASSLIGDFHEQYV. The CDR3 nucleotides read TGTGCCAGCAGCTTGATCGGGGATTTCCACGAGCAGTACGTC.

This chain joins TRBV18 and TRBJ1-1, with D possibly being TRBD1 (6 bases). V was shortened by 5 bases and J by 0 bases, with 10 bases between the two germline ends. The CDR3 is made up of 14 amino acids. The germline gives CDR1 KGHSH, CDR2 LQKENI. This CDR3 reads CASSGQRLNTEAFF. The CDR3 DNA reads as TGTGCCAGCTCAGGACAGCGCCTGAACACTGAAGCTTTCTTT.

The rearrangement links TRBV5-6 to TRBJ1-2; perhaps TRBD1 as D (5 bases). Germline CDR1 and CDR2: SGHDT and YYEEEE. V was cut by 2 bases and J by 4 bases, with 6 bases left in between. The CDR3 sequence is 12 residues long. CDR3 amino acids: CASSLGAYGYTF. The DNA of the CDR3 is TGTGCCAGCAGCTTAGGGGCCTATGGCTACACCTTC.

V gene TRBV5-3 combines with J gene TRBJ2-7; D might be TRBD1 or TRBD2, each matching 6 bases. TRBV5-3 is given ORF status, its function remaining uncertain. Trimming left V 3 bases short and J 6 bases short, with 10 bases between. The CDR3 consists of 12 residues. The CDR3 sequence is CARSSGACEQYV. The CDR3 DNA is TGTGCCAGAAGCTCGGGGGCTTGCGAGCAGTACGTC.

The genes are TRBV15 and TRBJ1-4; D ambiguous. From germline, CDR1 is LNHNV and CDR2 YYDKDF (reference sequence). V was pared by 3 bases and J by 5 bases, with 10 bases between. This CDR3 has 14 residues. The CDR3 sequence: CATSSFVVNEKLFF. The CDR3 DNA reads TGTGCCACCAGCAGTTTTGTGGTCAATGAAAAACTGTTTTTT.

This clone came up a few times. V usage is TRBV6-5 and J usage is TRBJ1-2; D not certain. Looked up from germline, CDR1 is MNHEY and CDR2 is SVGAGI. The CDR3 runs to 16 residues. The V gene lost 0 bases and the J gene lost 8 bases, with 19 bases spanning the gap. For the CDR3, the DNA is TGTGCCAGCAGTTACTCTGGACGGAGGGTCTTGGAGGGCTACACCTTC. It is translated as CASSYSGRRVLEGYTF.

The chain carries TRBV12-3 or TRBV12-4 and TRBJ2-7; tentatively, D is TRBD2 (6 bases). Deletions cut 4 bases from V and 2 bases from J, with 9 bases between. The CDR3 loop spans 13 amino acids. The CDR3 region has the DNA TGTGCCAGCAGTTCTAGCGACCCCTACGAGCAGTACGTC. Encoded protein: CASSSSDPYEQYV.

This chain uses TRBV7-9 with TRBJ1-4, with D perhaps TRBD1 (6 bases). Trimming took off 7 bases at V and 8 bases at J, with 20 bases between the two ends. Germline loops: CDR1 SEHNR, CDR2 FQNEAQ (reference sequence). The CDR3 totals 15 residues. The DNA of the CDR3 is TGTGCCAGCACCAAATTAGGGGGAGTTCAGGAAAAACTGTTTTTT. Its protein product is CASTKLGGVQEKLFF.

This clone occurred a few times. The gene calls are TRBV19 and TRBJ2-2, with TRBD2 matching 10 bases. Per the germline V gene, CDR1 is LNHDA and CDR2 is SQIVND (reference sequence). V gave up 1 base and J gave up 5 bases; unmatched junction bases: 7. The CDR3 runs 17 residues. CDR3 DNA sequence: TGTGCCAGTAGTATAGCTGCTAGCGGGGGAGTTACCGGGGAGCTGTTTTTT. Its protein is CASSIAASGGVTGELFF.

This clone was picked up a small number of times. This rearrangement joins TRBV5-6 to TRBJ2-1, with TRBD1 identical over 9 bases. Germline V gene lookup returns CDR1 SGHDT and CDR2 YYEEEE. After removal of 1 base from V and 3 bases from J, the junction contained 2 bases not matched to a gene. This CDR3 has 15 amino acids. CDR3 in amino acids: CASSLWDRDYNEQFF. The CDR3 nucleotides are TGTGCCAGCAGCTTGTGGGACAGGGACTACAATGAGCAGTTCTTC.

This clone was detected only once. The V gene is TRBV6-5, the J gene TRBJ2-5, with D possibly being TRBD2 (6 bases). The CDR3 loop spans 12 amino acids. CDR1 MNHEY and CDR2 SVGAGI come from the germline V gene. The germline V and J ends were trimmed by 6 bases and 4 bases, with 9 bases remaining between them. The CDR3 loop reads CASSTGGETQYF. CDR3 in DNA: TGTGCCAGCAGCACCGGGGGAGAGACCCAGTACTTC.

The chain joins TRBV9 to TRBJ1-3; D not resolved. The V end was cut by 4 bases, the J end by 2 bases, with 7 bases between. This CDR3 is 13 amino acids long. Germline-derived CDR1 and CDR2 are SGDLS and YYNGEE. The CDR3 is CASSLGPGNTIYF. In nucleotides, the CDR3 is TGTGCCAGCAGCCTAGGACCTGGAAACACCATATATTTT.

The V gene is TRBV7-3, the J gene TRBJ2-3; no clear D. The CDR3 extends over 14 amino acids. The germline V gene has CDR1 SGHTA and CDR2 FQGTGA. The V and J ends lost 1 base and 4 bases respectively, with 9 bases between them. The CDR3 DNA reads TGTGCCAGCAGCTTAAGGTTGAGTTCAGATACGCAGTATTTT. Translation: CASSLRLSSDTQYF.

V is TRBV19 and J is TRBJ2-6; D possibly corresponds to TRBD1 (5 bases). Per germline, CDR1 LNHDA and CDR2 SQIVND (reference sequence). The CDR3 length is 17 residues. Trimming pared 3 bases from V and 2 bases from J, leaving 14 bases between. In DNA, the CDR3 is TGTGCCAGTAGTATGAGAACAGGTAGGGCTGGGGCCAACGTCCTGACTTTC. Its protein is CASSMRTGRAGANVLTF.

The rearrangement uses TRBV6-4 and TRBJ2-3; TRBD2 agrees at 12 bases. With 0 bases clipped from V and 4 bases from J, the junction kept 8 bases outside the gene matches. The CDR3 covers 18 residues. Germline CDR1 reads MRHNA; CDR2 reads SNTAGT. CDR3 coding DNA: TGTGCCAGCAGTGACTCGCTTAGGACTAGCGGGGACCCAGATACGCAGTATTTT. Translated, it gives CASSDSLRTSGDPDTQYF.

V gene TRBV5-4 combines with J gene TRBJ1-2; 9 nucleotides agree with TRBD1. Trimming at V came to 4 bases and at J to 1 base, leaving 14 bases not matched to a gene. This CDR3 spans 18 amino acids. The germline V gene has CDR1 SGHNT and CDR2 YYREEE (reference sequence). The CDR3 DNA reads as TGTGCCAGCAGCCCGAAAAATCCGGGACAGGGATATAACTATGGCTACACCTTC. It encodes CASSPKNPGQGYNYGYTF.